This T cell receptor beta chain stems from a study of shared clonotypes between healthy human individuals (dated by TCRdb to about 2020). In the study overall: Three men and a couple of women, aged 18 to 49 years, made up the cohort. To increase sequencing depth and limit assay-specific biases, TCR repertoire library preparation and sequencing were carried out by different laboratories using diverse techniques. For each donor, CD4 naive and CD4 memory were each run on three plates, CD8 naive on two plates, and CD8 memory on one plate. Between about 0.85 and 9.5 billion PBMCs per donor were obtained by leukapheresis. To estimate repertoire size and how much clonotypes are shared between individuals, the study performed deep sequencing of blood TCR repertoires from about five healthy adults.

Paper-wide results and their limitations: Rarefaction of sorted-subset datasets indicated incomplete sequencing despite the large sequencing depth. Naive subsets generally had larger estimated clonotype richness than memory subsets. Compared with non-shared clonotypes, clonotypes shared by all four sorted-subset donors had higher generation probabilities. Based on pairwise subsampling, the degree of clonotype sharing among donors was expected to be affected by sequencing depth. Sampling was limited to blood, and TCR repertoires in tissue likely differ from TCR repertoires in blood. When four donors were compared, the shared fraction of clonotypes was 5% to 6.5% for naive CD4, 3.5% to 4% for naive CD8, about 2.4% for memory CD4, and around 0.37% for memory CD8. Because the study included a small number of donors, the genetic and exposure-history diversity represented was limited.

The CDR1 and CDR2 encoded by the germline V gene are MGHRA and YSYEKL. The CDR3 covers 14 residues, taking in both the cysteine and the phenylalanine. The DNA shown is the 42-base CDR3, in frame from base 1. The V end loses 0 bases and the J end loses 4 bases, and a stretch of 9 bases separates them. The donors were healthy, HIV-negative adults with no recently reported acute infections or vaccinations. Every donor was a Caucasian adult residing in Nashville, Tennessee, USA. Magnetic negative selection was used to enrich CD4+ T cells, after which naive cells were positively selected on CD45RA and the negative fraction became the memory subset. Blood was obtained by leukapheresis, after which PBMCs were separated by Ficoll-Histopaque density gradient centrifugation and cryopreserved in liquid nitrogen vapor phase. Analytical flow cytometry was used to check the purity and quantity of each magnetically sorted T cell population. Each sorted fraction had its genomic DNA isolated and then quantified by UV absorbance on a Nanodrop 2000c.

TCR CDR3 regions were amplified from genomic DNA by multiplex PCR using the deep immunoSEQ assay. Extracted genomic DNA from each cell subset was distributed evenly across all wells of several immunoSEQ 96-well plates, and each plate was treated as a replicate. For sorted subsets, each replicate PCR was loaded with approximately 200 ng genomic DNA, equivalent to 25,000 to 35,000 T cell genomes. Purified libraries were quantified with a Qubit 3.0 fluorometer, sized on a Bioanalyzer 2100, and re-quantified with the KAPA Library Quantification kit. Each immunoSEQ 96-well plate was sequenced on its own single-read 150-cycle Illumina NextSeq 550 flow cell. The study's processing was this. The immunoSEQ output contained only junctional sequences without quality scores, so filtering could not match that applied to full-length reads. Sequences were annotated with PyIR, a Python wrapper for IgBLAST v1.9, using IMGT germline references to assign V/J genes and CDR3. Reads were filtered out if the reads had weak V/J assignments (E-value above 1e-6), no CDR3, stop codons, out-of-frame junctions, or ambiguous translated residues. V3J clonotypes were defined as sequences sharing an identical inferred V gene, J gene, and CDR3 amino acid sequence. To compute the percentage overlap between repertoires, the number of shared unique clonotypes was divided by the size of the smaller repertoire. RTK rarefaction, the Chao1 estimator, and Recon v2.1 estimates of unobserved clonotypes were used to assess repertoire richness. For all TCRbeta clonotypes obtained by the gDNA method from several donors, generation probabilities were computed with OLGA. Imported from immuneACCESS, the table was reduced by TCRdb to in-frame sequences with V and J called. These copies leave out some clones; in studies compared against another copy, an unresolved V gene accounts for under half, and the cause of the remainder is not known. V, J and clone size derive from that table, while D and trimming were established from the DNA sequence. The sample contains a few million clones, over 90% of them found a single time. Approximately 0.4% of the sample goes to the ten largest clones.

This clone came up a few times. The antigen this receptor binds is unknown. Per-base qualities were not stored, and no clone one base away is much larger. The specimen sequenced was naive CD4+ T cells from PBMCs. The cell subset or site label for this specimen denotes: CD45RA+ positively selected. The origin of this receptor is a man younger than 30 in good health. Some clones in this sample may be carry-over from other donors' samples. In this chain, TRBV4-1 is recombined with TRBJ1-1; the D segment cannot be called with confidence. The nucleotides read TGCGCCAGCAGCCAAGAAGACGGATCCACTGAAGCTTTCTTT. Translated, this is CASSQEDGSTEAFF.